These 14 T cell receptor beta chains originate from one sample sequenced in a study of T cell changes during pregnancy in multiple sclerosis. Measured with immunoSEQ multiplex PCR; TCRdb has only the in-frame clones, and not every one. The repertoire holds about 60,000 clones, about 90% seen once, with about 0.5% in the top ten. Sequencing used CD4+ T cells from peripheral blood mononuclear cells, obtained after pregnancy. Receptor source: a female donor in good health, enrolled as a control in a pregnancy study.

J is TRBJ1-5 and V is TRBV27; possible D gene TRBD1, 5 bases. Per germline, CDR1 MNHEY and CDR2 SMNVEV (reference sequence). The CDR3 spans 16 residues. V dropped 6 bases and J dropped 6 bases, with 21 bases sitting between them. CDR3 loop: CASSPSTGKAGQPQHF. In nucleotides, the CDR3 is TGTGCCAGCAGCCCTAGCACAGGAAAAGCGGGTCAGCCCCAGCATTTT.

This chain joins TRBV5-1 and TRBJ1-3; TRBD1 aligns across 11 bases. CDR1 SGHRS and CDR2 YFSETQ come from the germline V gene. The CDR3 contains 14 residues. The V segment lost 6 bases and the J segment 8 bases; nucleotides outside the gene matches: 7. CDR3 sequence: CASTPGQGAYTIYF. In nucleotides, the CDR3 is TGCGCCAGCACGCCAGGACAGGGGGCCTACACCATATATTTT.

The chain couples TRBV30 to TRBJ1-3; D unclear. There are 14 residues in the CDR3. Looked up from germline, CDR1 is GTSNPN and CDR2 is SVGIG (reference sequence). Trimming stripped 2 bases from V and 3 bases from J, with 11 bases between. The CDR3 spells CAWSPGSLGNTIYF. In nucleotides, the CDR3 is TGTGCCTGGAGTCCAGGATCGCTTGGAAACACCATATATTTT. The variable domain in full, completed from reference TRBV30 and TRBJ1-3, reads SQTIHQWPATLVQPVGSPLSLECTVEGTSNPNLYWYRQAAGRGLQLLFYSVGIGQISSEVPQNLSASRPQDRQFILSSKKLLLSDSGFYLCAWSPGSLGNTIYFGEGSWLTVV.

This chain connects TRBV4-2 to TRBJ1-6; weak D call: TRBD1 (6 bases). The CDR3 extends over 15 amino acids. CDR1 is LGHNA and CDR2 is YNFKEQ in the germline V gene. The germline V and J ends were trimmed by 0 bases and 7 bases, with 10 bases remaining between them. This chain's CDR3 is CASSQEQGQNSPLHF. As DNA, the CDR3 is TGTGCCAGCAGCCAAGAACAGGGTCAAAATTCACCCCTCCACTTT.

The CDR3 nucleotides read TGTGCCAGCAGCACTACAACGTTACTTAGGGAGGCAACTAATGAAAAACTGTTTTTT. Protein: CASSTTTLLREATNEKLFF. The genes are TRBV11-2 and TRBJ1-4; D not certain. Germline V gene data show CDR1 as SGHAT and CDR2 as FQNNGV. V lost 5 bases to trimming and J lost 0 bases, with 22 bases between them. CDR3 size: 19 residues.

The chain uses TRBV27 and TRBJ1-4; D may be TRBD1 (5 bases). Looked up from germline, CDR1 is MNHEY and CDR2 is SMNVEV (reference sequence). The CDR3 loop spans 13 amino acids. The V end was cut by 3 bases, the J end by 6 bases, with 8 bases between. CDR3 sequence reads: CASSFSGYEKLFF. The CDR3 DNA is TGTGCCAGCAGTTTTTCAGGGTATGAAAAACTGTTTTTT.

V and J are TRBV19 and TRBJ1-4; possible D gene TRBD1, 5 bases. Per germline, CDR1 LNHDA and CDR2 SQIVND (reference sequence). The CDR3 covers 14 residues. V was clipped by 5 bases and J by 4 bases, with 11 bases between them. The CDR3 nucleotides read TGTGCCAGTAGTCAGGGCCAGCTTAATGAAAAACTGTTTTTT. As protein: CASSQGQLNEKLFF.

CDR3: CASSQGQGGWTEAFF. The CDR3, as DNA: TGTGCCAGCAGCCAGGGACAGGGAGGGTGGACTGAAGCTTTCTTT. The rearrangement links TRBV14 to TRBJ1-1, with TRBD1 identical over 9 bases. Germline values: CDR1 SGHDN, CDR2 FVKESK. The CDR3 spans 15 residues. With 3 bases clipped from V and 5 bases from J, the junction kept 7 bases outside the gene matches.

The V gene is TRBV18, the J gene TRBJ1-4; 8 bases map to TRBD1. There are 14 residues in the CDR3. Germline-derived CDR1 and CDR2 are KGHSH and LQKENI. V dropped 3 bases and J dropped 8; count of bases not matched to a gene: 5. CDR3 residues: CASSPPGQGEKLFF. The CDR3 DNA reads TGTGCCAGCTCACCTCCCGGACAGGGAGAAAAACTGTTTTTT.

This chain joins TRBV4-2 and TRBJ2-1; 9 bases map to TRBD1. The trim removed 1 base at V and 8 bases at J, leaving 9 bases unmatched. The germline V gene encodes CDR1 LGHNA and CDR2 YNFKEQ. This CDR3 comprises 16 residues. CDR3 DNA sequence: TGTGCCAGCAGCCAAGTTGGGGGACAGGGCTGGGATGAGCAGTTCTTC. It codes for CASSQVGGQGWDEQFF.

This sequence joins TRBV7-3 and TRBJ1-2; TRBD1 agrees at 7 bases. J was trimmed by 2 bases and V by 5 bases; bases with no gene match: 14. This CDR3 contains 17 residues. Germline V gene data show CDR1 as SGHTA and CDR2 as FQGTGA. CDR3 in amino acids: CASSPGRQGFLNYGYTF. DNA of the CDR3: TGTGCCAGCAGCCCAGGACGACAGGGTTTCTTAAACTATGGCTACACCTTC.

The sample holds a few counts of this clone. The chain is built from TRBV5-4 and TRBJ1-5; no firm D call. The V gene's germline CDR1 is SGHNT and CDR2 YYREEE (reference sequence). CDR3 length: 13 residues. V lost 5 bases, J lost 7 bases, and 13 bases lay in between. The CDR3 region is CASSPDPGQPQHF. CDR3 nucleotide sequence: TGTGCCAGCAGTCCCGACCCGGGGCAGCCCCAGCATTTT.

V and J are TRBV5-4 and TRBJ1-2; 7 bases line up with TRBD1. CDR3 size: 16 residues. Trimming at V came to 5 bases and at J to 6 bases, leaving 16 bases not matched to a gene. Germline CDR1 reads SGHNT; CDR2 reads YYREEE (reference sequence). The CDR3 protein is CASRRGGGTDQHGYTF. CDR3 in DNA: TGTGCCAGCAGGCGGGGTGGCGGGACAGACCAACATGGCTACACCTTC.

The chain carries TRBV11-2 and TRBJ1-2; no reliable D call. This CDR3 region has 13 residues. Germline V CDR1 and CDR2: SGHAT, FQNNGV. The V end was cut by 2 bases, the J end by 7 bases, with 11 bases between. The chain's CDR3 is CASSLPYSRGYTF. CDR3 nucleotide sequence: TGTGCCAGCAGCTTACCATACAGTCGTGGCTACACCTTC. Supplemented by reference TRBV11-2 and TRBJ1-2, the full variable domain reads EAGVAQSPRYKIIEKRQSVAFWCNPISGHATLYWYQQILGQGPKLLIQFQNNGVVDDSQLPKDRFSAERLKGVDSTLKIQPAKLEDSAVYLCASSLPYSRGYTFGSGTRLTVV.